This is a list of T cell receptor beta chains from one sample in a study of T cell responses to AZD1222 COVID-19 vaccine. The assay was immunoSEQ multiplex PCR, and TCRdb's table has in-frame clones only and misses some. This sample has roughly 80,000 clones; over 85% occur once, and the top ten carry roughly 4.2%. The specimen comprised peripheral blood, sampled on day 0 of AZD1222 vaccination. These receptors all come from an adult in good health. The CDR3 runs from the conserved cysteine through the conserved F or W. A D gene is named only where the DNA matches it firmly. Not every row has a clone size; where given, it reads once, few, many or a size class.

>TRBJ2-5|TRBD2|.|TRBV6-4
TGTGCCAGCAGCGAGCAGGCTAGCGGCCAAGAGACCCAGTACTTC
CASSEQASGQETQYF
>TRBJ2-1|.|.|TRBV11-3
TGTGCCAGCAGCTTAGACCCCCCTCGGGGCTCCTACAATGAGCAGTTCTTC
CASSLDPPRGSYNEQFF
>TRBJ2-5|TRBD1|.|TRBV9
TGTGCCAGCAGCAGGGACAGGGGAGACCAAGAGACCCAGTACTTC
CASSRDRGDQETQYF
>TRBJ1-5|.|.|TRBV19
TGTGCCAGTAGTATGGGAGAGTATAGCAATCAGCCCCAGCATTTT
CASSMGEYSNQPQHF
>TRBJ1-5|.|.|TRBV3-1/TRBV3-2
TGTGCCAGCAGCCAAGGGCTTGATCAGCCCCAGCATTTT
CASSQGLDQPQHF
>TRBJ1-2|.|.|TRBV6-6
TGTGCCAGCAGTTACCTGCTCGATGGCTACACCTTC
CASSYLLDGYTF
>TRBJ2-5|.|.|TRBV28
TGTGCCAGCAGCCAAGCTGGACAGCAAGAGACCCAGTACTTC
CASSQAGQQETQYF
>TRBJ1-6|TRBD1|.|TRBV18
TGTGCCAGCTCCGACAGGGGCAGGAATTCACCCCTCCACTTT
CASSDRGRNSPLHF
>TRBJ1-4|TRBD1|.|TRBV4-2
TGTGCCAGCAGCCCTAGACAGGGCTTGACCCGTACCAACCCTAATCTTAATGAAAAACTGTTTTTT
CASSPRQGLTRTNPNLNEKLFF
>TRBJ2-3|TRBD2|.|TRBV18
TGTGCCAGCTCATCGGGGAATCGCGGGGGGGCCTCAGATACGCAGTATTTT
CASSSGNRGGASDTQYF
>TRBJ1-1|.|.|TRBV7-9
TGTGCCAGCAGCTCCCTAGGGCAGGGAGCGAACACTGAAGCTTTCTTT
CASSSLGQGANTEAFF
>TRBJ1-6|.|.|TRBV5-6
TGTGCCAGCAGCGACTCACGGTATAATTCACCCCTCCACTTT
CASSDSRYNSPLHF
>TRBJ1-2|TRBD1|.|TRBV7-8
TGTGCCAGCAGCCCAGGGGGGGCCCACTATGGCTACACCTTC
CASSPGGAHYGYTF
>TRBJ1-2|.|.|TRBV5-4
TGTGCCAGTTCCTTCGGGGAGGGGGTCCTCACAAACTATGGCTACACCTTC
CASSFGEGVLTNYGYTF
>TRBJ2-1|TRBD2|.|TRBV30
TGTGCCTGGAGTGCGGGGGGGCCCAACAATGAGCAGTTCTTC
CAWSAGGPNNEQFF
>TRBJ1-6|TRBD1|.|TRBV19
TGTGCCAGTAGTGCCGGGGTAACAGGGGACCTGTCCTATAATTCACCCCTCCACTTT
CASSAGVTGDLSYNSPLHF
>TRBJ2-7|.|.|TRBV10-2
TGCGCCAGCAGTGAGTCGAGGGGGGCGGGTGAGCAGTACTTC
CASSESRGAGEQYF
>TRBJ1-2|.|few|TRBV7-3
TGTGCCAGCAGCTTATCCAGGGGCGATGGCTACACCTTC
CASSLSRGDGYTF
>TRBJ1-4|.|.|TRBV7-9
TGTGCCAGCAGCCGTGGGACGGCCGATGAAAAACTGTTTTTT
CASSRGTADEKLFF
>TRBJ2-7|TRBD2|.|TRBV7-9
TGTGCCAGCAGCTTCCCTGTAGCGGGTCGGGACGAGCAGTACTTC
CASSFPVAGRDEQYF
>TRBJ1-1|TRBD1|.|TRBV5-3
TGTGCCAGAAGCTTCGGGACAGGCAGGGTCCCCACTGAAGCTTTCTTT
CARSFGTGRVPTEAFF
>TRBJ2-5|.|.|TRBV29-1
TGCAGCGTTCCGGACGGGGGAGACCAAGAGACCCAGTACTTC
CSVPDGGDQETQYF
>TRBJ2-5|.|.|TRBV3-1/TRBV3-2
TGTGCCAGCAGCCACCTCGGGGAGACCCAGTACTTC
CASSHLGETQYF
>TRBJ1-1|.|.|TRBV7-9
TGTGCCAGCAGCTTGAGGAAAGGGAATGAAGCTTTCTTT
CASSLRKGNEAFF
>TRBJ2-1|TRBD2|.|TRBV7-6
TGTGCCAGCAGCTCAAGACCTAGCGGGGGGCGATACAATGAGCAGTTCTTC
CASSSRPSGGRYNEQFF
>TRBJ1-1|.|.|TRBV23-1
TGCGCCAGCAGTCAACCGGGACATCAGAACACTGAAGCTTTCTTT
CASSQPGHQNTEAFF
>TRBJ1-5|TRBD1|.|TRBV2
TGTGCCAGCCTCCTTAACAGGGGAGGGCCTCAGCATTTT
CASLLNRGGPQHF
>TRBJ1-5|TRBD1|.|TRBV12-3/TRBV12-4
TGTGCCAGCAGACCGGACAGGGATCAGCCCCAGCATTTT
CASRPDRDQPQHF
>TRBJ1-2|.|.|TRBV9
TGTGCCAGCAGCGTAGAGATGACAGCCCTTAACTATGGCTACACCTTC
CASSVEMTALNYGYTF
>TRBJ2-1|TRBD2|.|TRBV10-3
TGTGCCATCAGAATGCTTGTAGGGGAGCGGGACTTCCACAGCTCCTACAATGAGCAGTTCTTC
CAIRMLVGERDFHSSYNEQFF
>TRBJ2-7|TRBD2|.|TRBV27
TGTGCCAGCAGTTCGCCCGGGCAGGGGACTAGAGAGCAGTACTTC
CASSSPGQGTREQYF
>TRBJ2-5|.|.|TRBV30
TGTGCCTGGGACCGTCAAGAGACCCAGTACTTC
CAWDRQETQYF
>TRBJ2-3|.|.|TRBV30
TGTGCCTGGGTGACTGACCCCACAGATACGCAGTATTTT
CAWVTDPTDTQYF
>TRBJ2-2|.|.|TRBV28
TGTGCCAGCAGATACTCAGGGCGGGACACCGGGGAGCTGTTTTTT
CASRYSGRDTGELFF
>TRBJ1-4|.|.|TRBV7-3
TGTGCCAGCAGCTTACGGGAAGGGGATGAAAAACTGTTTTTT
CASSLREGDEKLFF